This T cell receptor beta chain is from a study of T-cell reconstitution after alpha-beta-depleted transplantation in children. Notes on the study in general: Reportedly, alpha-beta T cells present about two months post-transplant originated from several hundred expanded clones of graft origin. Newly generated T cells supplied most T-cell counts and diversity one year post-transplant. The high TCRbeta diversity at day 60 in some patients came from surviving recipient T cells and thymic progenitors.

Library preparation (for TCRbeta) was performed with unique molecular identifiers. Each CDR3 protein gets one entry after TCRdb re-called the PCR reads with MiXCR. In the table there are 350,000 to 500,000 distinct CDR3 sequences, over 40% of which are singletons. Germline V gene sequence: CDR1 MNHNS, CDR2 SASEGT. Trimming took off 2 bases at V and 0 bases at J, with 12 bases between the two ends. This CDR3 is built from 16 residues. The sample holds many counts of this clonotype. Its specificity is not known. This clonotype was sampled from a girl aged 2 to 10 with aplastic anemia, due to receive a stem cell transplant. Source: PBMCs, taken before TCRalphabeta/CD19-depleted stem cell transplant. V gene TRBV6-1 combines with J gene TRBJ2-3; D may be TRBD2 (5 bases). CDR3 sequence reads: CASSETGGYSTDTQYF. As DNA, the CDR3 is TGTGCCAGCAGTGAAACTGGCGGGTACAGCACAGATACGCAGTATTTT.